This T cell receptor (beta chain) originates from a study of blood T cell repertoires in COVID-19. The wider study: The cDNA or gDNA used as material had been derived from T cells, B-cell-depleted T cells, or PBMCs.

This CDR3 has 15 residues. Germline V gene data show CDR1 as SGHTA and CDR2 as FQGNSA. The V segment lost 0 bases and the J segment 7 bases; nucleotides outside the gene matches: 5. Data came from immunoSEQ multiplex PCR; TCRdb stores just in-frame clones and leaves some out. The sample gives a few hundred thousand clones, around 80% of which show up once; roughly 7% is in the top ten. This sequence originates from a woman aged 70-85 years with acute or convalescent COVID-19. The V call is TRBV7-2, the J call TRBJ2-2; 7 bases map to TRBD1. Sequenced sample: peripheral blood. CDR3 nucleotide sequence: TGTGCCAGCAGCTTAGCACAGGGGTCCAGCGGGGAGCTGTTTTTT. Its translation: CASSLAQGSSGELFF.